This T cell receptor (beta chain) originates from a study of T cell responses to AZD1222 COVID-19 vaccine. Study-level points and caveats: A reported finding is that nearly half of spike-specific TCRs target unmutated variant regions. Donor demographics were predominantly white British with a female majority; clonal diversity may be underestimated. Of the AZD1222 recipients, only 5 or 6 were seropositive at baseline. Without day 14 samples, only post-peak T cell repertoires were studied.

The data were produced by immunoSEQ multiplex PCR, yet TCRdb's version contains in-frame clones alone and is incomplete. The sample lists approximately 120,000 clones; 88% were seen once. Concerning this clone itself: The antigen is not known.

V lost 1 base and J lost 0, with 10 bases in between. The germline gives CDR1 SGHDN, CDR2 FVKESK. CDR3 length: 16 amino acids. The sequenced sample was peripheral blood, obtained on day 0 of MenACWY control vaccination. The rearrangement links TRBV14 to TRBJ1-3; D is undetermined. The source is an adult in good health. The CDR3 DNA follows: TGTGCCAGCAGCCAAGGAGAGACTTACTCTGGAAACACCATATATTTT. The encoded protein is CASSQGETYSGNTIYF.